The clone carrying this T cell receptor (beta chain) was seen a few times. CDR1 is SNHLY and CDR2 is FYNNEI in the germline V gene. Trimming stripped 5 bases from V and 3 bases from J, with 10 bases between. This CDR3 is 13 amino acids long. This specimen comes from a study of long-term antiretroviral therapy in people with HIV. Survey-level immunoSEQ v3.0 assays were run. Per-sample sequencing targets were roughly 40,000-55,000 T-cell genomes. Produced via immunoSEQ multiplex PCR; TCRdb's table is partial and in-frame only. The sample lists some 10,000 clones; around 75% were seen once. This sequence joins TRBV2 and TRBJ1-1; TRBD1 is a possible D gene (6 bases). The clonotype comes from a man aged 35-49 years with HIV. Sequencing was performed on unsorted PBMCs, taken 1.8 years before starting antiretroviral therapy. CDR3 DNA sequence: TGTGCCAGCAGTCAAAGGGGGTACACTGAAGCTTTCTTT. This codes for CASSQRGYTEAFF.